This TCR beta chain was identified in a study of cytomegalovirus exposure and HLA in healthy donors (dated by TCRdb to about 2017). About the full investigation: An earlier analysis of 550 to 700 of the donors reported approximately 270 Gb of sequence data and 100 million to 140 million unique TCR beta sequences from 150 million to 200 million T cells. An early release that covered about 600 HLA-typed donors contained about 300 gigabases of sequencing data and some 87 million unique TCR sequences. Among the approximately 430 genotyped donors, around 81% belonged to the genetic ancestry cluster associated with self-reported Caucasian donors. The study was designed to test whether signatures of past pathogen exposure could be identified by cataloging public T cell receptors. The T cell repertoires of 550 to 850 subjects were profiled by immunosequencing and related to cytomegalovirus serostatus. Along with the roughly 700-subject first cohort, a separate validation cohort of over a hundred different subjects was used. High-throughput TCR immunosequencing, statistical association of individual TCRs with disease status, and machine learning were combined to predict cytomegalovirus infection status. In a later analysis, previously published TCR beta repertoires from more than 500 donors were re-analyzed and high-resolution HLA genotyping was added so that TCR occurrence patterns could be studied. Rather than using new phenotypic data, the later analysis identified candidate immune exposures from TCR beta sequences and from how often those sequences occurred across donors. In an earlier analysis of around 540 of the donors, high-throughput TCR beta sequencing was used to judge whether each TCR beta V gene segment behaved as functional or pseudogenic. Alongside the repertoire data, information on donor age, sex, ethnicity and CMV serostatus was compiled. Genome-wide SNP genotypes for about 60% of the roughly 700 donors were used in a later genetic analysis, which treated that subset as a discovery cohort. All discovery cohort repertoires had been generated on a single sequencing platform. HLA typing covered class I and class II loci at four-digit resolution. Typing coverage varied by locus: 629-630 donors for A, B, C, DRB1 and DQB1; approximately 560 for DQA1; over 600 for DPA1; around 490 for DPB1. Because of strong linkage in the cohort, roughly 5 DR-DQ haplotypes were treated as single units for association and clustering. On average, roughly 250,000 unique TCR beta nucleotide sequences were sequenced per donor among more than 350 genotyped donors of the cohort, with roughly 18% of those sequences being non-productive. Study-wide conclusions, independent of this receptor: Because some donors lacked HLA typing at each locus, the association tests relied only on the typed subset. A cluster of highly shared sequence variants was judged likely to be a technical artifact of the sequencing pipeline. A later analysis found that HLA-associated TCR beta chains were more clonally expanded and had lower generation probabilities than equally common non-associated chains. In a later analysis, the rate of TCR association differed among HLA loci, with DRB1 alleles having the most associated TCRs and HLA-C alleles having the fewest. Strong co-occurrence of HLA alleles, especially DR and DQ, made assigning TCR associations to individual alleles difficult. Presence/absence analyses assumed roughly uniform sequencing depth across donors, an assumption that may not hold. CMV serostatus was the only immune exposure information available for the cohort. According to the authors, the approach could potentially be generalized to other disease states and immunological phenotypes. Because counts were too low, roughly 17 rarely observed V segments, including chromosome 9 orphons, were left out of the earlier analysis of 500 to 750 of the donors. Cytomegalovirus status was reported to be diagnosed by the classifier with high specificity and sensitivity in both the original and validation cohorts. Only TCR beta chains were sequenced in this cohort, and the absence of alpha or paired-chain data limited detectable features. Most TCR sequences were observed very rarely across donors, whereas some public TCRs were present in many individuals. V-gene and J-gene trimming of TCR beta chains was associated with a missense DCLRE1C variant in a later genetic analysis, and the association was replicated in an independent cohort. In a later genetic analysis, fewer N-insertions in productive TCRs were reported among donors in an Asian-associated ancestry cluster than the roughly 700-donor mean. The study gave a list of about 160 TCR beta chains associated with cytomegalovirus. In a later analysis, most CMV-associated TCR beta chains were found to appear HLA-restricted, with HLA associations seemingly driven largely by CMV exposure. Because the 87-base-pair reads could not distinguish some IMGT-functional V segments, including TRBV6-2 and TRBV6-3, those segments were excluded. According to a later analysis, parvovirus B19, influenza, CMV and Epstein-Barr virus appeared linked to several top co-occurrence clusters. Correlated functional status among segregating V segments might be attributable to linkage disequilibrium, but an unknown experimental factor could not be ruled out. In an earlier analysis of some 550 of the donors, most TCR beta V segments were observed in productive rearrangements about 90% or about 30% of the time, broadly matching IMGT annotations. Specific HLA alleles were associated with 15,000 to 20,000 TCR beta sequences at a false discovery rate of 0.05 in a later analysis. A few of the identified cytomegalovirus-associated TCR beta chains were confirmed in vitro to be specific for cytomegalovirus antigens. A further reported finding was that TCR beta sequences accurately predicted the HLA-A and HLA-B alleles for most subjects in the first cohort.

From the cysteine through the phenylalanine, the CDR3 covers 16 amino acids. The read is trimmed to its CDR3 DNA, 48 bases read in frame from base 1. The germline V gene (reference sequence) yields SEHNR for CDR1 and FQNEAQ for CDR2. In total, over 600 healthy bone marrow donors made up the cohort. Cohort members were all nominally healthy when sampled, although unrecorded immune exposures were likely present. The donor tested CMV seropositive, placing the donor among the 250 to 350 seropositive members of the cohort. Each donor provided a peripheral blood sample, and peripheral blood mononuclear cells were used for TCR beta sequencing. The Qiagen DNeasy Blood Extraction Kit was used to extract genomic DNA from the blood cell samples. Comment on this clone: The clone's antigen remains unknown. At one boundary the junction diverges from the germline segment, which might be a read error.

Receptors were amplified or captured by the immunoSEQ multiplex PCR assay. For the multiplex PCR, a mixture combining 60 forward primers for TCR Vbeta segments and 13 reverse primers for TCR Jbeta segments was used. The CDR3 region of rearranged TCR beta genes was amplified from genomic DNA by a multiplex PCR assay. The Illumina HiSeq System was used to sequence the amplified TCR beta libraries as 87-base-pair reads. As for how the authors treated the data: A later analysis counted about 76 million unique TCR beta chains across the approximately 700 repertoires, and about 10 million of these chains were shared by at least two donors. To remove PCR and sequencing errors, raw reads were error-corrected and collapsed into unique sequences using a nearest-neighbor algorithm that merged closely related sequences. V, D and J gene segments were assigned by aligning CDR3 sequences to IMGT reference sequences. Each retained sequence needed at least a six-nucleotide match to both a V gene segment and a J gene segment. A rearrangement was called productive if the CDR3 had no stop codons and remained in frame with V and J, and every other rearrangement was called non-productive. Following IMGT convention, CDR3 was defined as the stretch from the second conserved V-encoded cysteine up to the conserved J-encoded phenylalanine. The earlier analysis of 587 of the donors excluded any sequence lacking an unambiguous match to a single V gene segment. An earlier analysis of 550 to 650 of the donors classified V segments as functional when productive rearrangements were above 56.7% and as segregating when the standard deviation between donors was above 5%. To diagnose cytomegalovirus status from the catalog of TCR beta chain sequences, a statistical classification framework was built. In a later analysis, TCR nucleotide sequences were compared against IMGT/GENE-DB human TR gene sequences so that V and J genes could be assigned. A later analysis assigned CDR3 sequences and most-parsimonious VDJ recombination scenarios with the TCRdist pipeline. A later analysis defined each TCR beta chain by its CDR3 amino acid sequence plus V-gene family, and excluded reads lacking a unique V-gene family. To address suspected cross-contamination and a sequencing artifact, a later analysis removed a few hundred highly shared, low-generation-probability nucleotide sequences. In a later analysis, a clonal expansion index for each public chain was calculated from normalized within-repertoire ranks of inferred template counts. In a later analysis, generation probabilities were computed with a VDJ recombination model fitted to out-of-frame rearrangements, and the resulting probabilities were checked against IGoR. In a later analysis, hypergeometric tests were used to score TCR-TCR, TCR-HLA and TCR-CMV co-occurrence, with a repertoire-size bias correction applied to TCR pairs. To estimate false discovery rates, a later analysis permuted the HLA or CMV assignments 20 times. In a later analysis, co-occurring TCRs were grouped with DBSCAN, and TCRdist sequence similarity was added when clustering was performed within HLA-allele-positive subsets. Repertoires with fewer than 30,000 or more than 120,000 public chains were left out of co-occurrence clustering, as were four to six repertoires with anomalous nucleotide sharing. Not all clones reach the TCRdb copy of this immuneACCESS table, which keeps in-frame sequences only. Checked studies attribute under half of the gap to unresolved V genes and leave the rest unexplained. V and J calls and clone size are as listed in that table; D and trimming were resolved from the DNA. The sample table shows 100,000 to 150,000 clones, and 75% to 85% are seen once. The biggest ten clones account for 2.5% to 3% of the sample.

Sequenced input: PBMCs. The rearranged segments are TRBV7-9 and TRBJ1-3; the D segment could be TRBD1, given 6 matching bases. This TCR was recovered from a woman aged 18-29 years in good health and CMV-seropositive. Here the CDR3 is given as CSSSSRAGAGLKTIYF. The DNA sequence is as follows: TGTTCCAGCAGCTCAAGGGCAGGGGCCGGTTTAAAGACCATATATTTT.